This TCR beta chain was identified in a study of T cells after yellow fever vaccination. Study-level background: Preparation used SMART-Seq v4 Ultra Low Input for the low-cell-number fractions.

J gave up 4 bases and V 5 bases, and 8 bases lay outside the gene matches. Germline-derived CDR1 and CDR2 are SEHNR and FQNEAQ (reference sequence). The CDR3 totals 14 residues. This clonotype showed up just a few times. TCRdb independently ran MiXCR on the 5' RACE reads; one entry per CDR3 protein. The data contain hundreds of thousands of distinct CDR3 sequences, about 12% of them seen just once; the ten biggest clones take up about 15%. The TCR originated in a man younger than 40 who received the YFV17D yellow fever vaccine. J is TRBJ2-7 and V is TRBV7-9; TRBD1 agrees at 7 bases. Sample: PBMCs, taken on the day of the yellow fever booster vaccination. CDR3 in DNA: TGTGCCAGCAGCCACGGACAGGTTTGGTACGAGCAGTACTTC. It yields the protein CASSHGQVWYEQYF.